Listed below are T cell receptor beta chains from one sample, sequenced in a study of monozygotic twins with inflammatory bowel disease. TCRdb re-called the 5' RACE reads, yielding one record per CDR3 amino acid sequence without DNA. Its listing shows 400,000 to 500,000 distinct CDR3 sequences. The sample taken for sequencing was blood. These receptors all come from a human donor with ulcerative colitis or Crohn's disease, or a healthy co-twin of an affected twin (not recorded which). Each CDR3 is given with its conserved first and last residue. Each record gives: J gene, V gene, CDR3 protein.

j_gene: TRBJ1-3; v_gene: TRBV7-2; CDR3aa: CASSLAGPVSGNTIYF
j_gene: TRBJ1-6; v_gene: TRBV7-9; CDR3aa: CASSYDPEGSPLHF
j_gene: TRBJ2-1; v_gene: TRBV6-9; CDR3aa: CASTKRFLEQYYNEQFF
j_gene: TRBJ1-1; v_gene: TRBV5-1; CDR3aa: CASSGTGNMNTEAFF
j_gene: TRBJ1-6; v_gene: TRBV18; CDR3aa: CASSPEGDRNSPLHF
j_gene: TRBJ2-2; v_gene: TRBV3-1; CDR3aa: CASSPKTGAVYTGELFF
j_gene: TRBJ2-4; v_gene: TRBV28; CDR3aa: CASRQQGASQYF
j_gene: TRBJ2-3; v_gene: TRBV20-1; CDR3aa: CSARDAHRSRFTDTQYF
j_gene: TRBJ1-2; v_gene: TRBV2; CDR3aa: CASSAGVIGYTF
j_gene: TRBJ2-1; v_gene: TRBV5-1; CDR3aa: CASSQKQLAVSYNEQFF
j_gene: TRBJ2-2; v_gene: TRBV6-6; CDR3aa: CASRTTGDTGELFF
j_gene: TRBJ1-2; v_gene: TRBV2; CDR3aa: CASSVTGTNYGYTF
j_gene: TRBJ2-2; v_gene: TRBV19; CDR3aa: CASSRGHSFLGGELFF
j_gene: TRBJ2-1; v_gene: TRBV20-1; CDR3aa: CSAASSGSSYNEQFF
j_gene: TRBJ2-1; v_gene: TRBV11-2; CDR3aa: CASSLSGGDYNEQFF
j_gene: TRBJ1-2; v_gene: TRBV30; CDR3aa: CAWSVAPRGRTF
j_gene: TRBJ1-3; v_gene: TRBV29-1; CDR3aa: CSFESSSGNTIYF
j_gene: TRBJ2-2; v_gene: TRBV7-3; CDR3aa: CASSPSTGTMNTGELFF
j_gene: TRBJ1-4; v_gene: TRBV20-1; CDR3aa: CSARDVGEKLFF
j_gene: TRBJ2-3; v_gene: TRBV5-1; CDR3aa: CASKTQGAYTDTQYF
j_gene: TRBJ1-2; v_gene: TRBV25-1; CDR3aa: CASSESLAGYGYTF
j_gene: TRBJ2-5; v_gene: TRBV10-3; CDR3aa: CAIKRAGEQETQYF
j_gene: TRBJ2-1; v_gene: TRBV20-1; CDR3aa: CSAKFAASPGREQFF
j_gene: TRBJ2-7; v_gene: TRBV5-1; CDR3aa: CASRKQASYEQYF
j_gene: TRBJ1-2; v_gene: TRBV7-6; CDR3aa: CASSPRGTAQGYGYTF
j_gene: TRBJ1-4; v_gene: TRBV11-2; CDR3aa: CASSLDSTRVLFF
j_gene: TRBJ1-5; v_gene: TRBV6-1; CDR3aa: CASSTGQANQPQHF
j_gene: TRBJ1-3; v_gene: TRBV5-6; CDR3aa: CASNLRGSYGNTIYF
j_gene: TRBJ1-3; v_gene: TRBV29-1; CDR3aa: CSVGNDWGNTIYF